These 5 T cell receptor beta chains were sequenced from one sample in a study of metastatic and nonmetastatic thyroid tumors (dated by TCRdb to 2018 to 2021). The receptor library was made with PCR. Sequencing took place on an Illumina HiSeq 4000. TCRdb applied fastp at Q25 and MiXCR to the public reads, then kept only in-frame beta chains. The sample data list about 40,000 clones, and about 10% of these were observed just once. Less than 25% of the sample lies in the top ten. None of the patients had been given any treatment before thyroid surgery. The specimen was blood. All receptors derive from a female donor with papillary thyroid cancer or a benign thyroid nodule (not recorded which). Some clones in this sample may be carry-over from other donors' samples.

The chain joins TRBV7-2 to TRBJ2-7, with TRBD2 matching over 11 bases. With V trimmed by 0 bases and J by 0 bases, 7 bases remained unmatched. The V gene's germline CDR1 is SGHTA and CDR2 FQGNSA. CDR3 length: 18 amino acids. The chain's CDR3 is CASSLAASGGWSSYEQYF. CDR3 nucleotides: TGTGCCAGCAGCTTAGCGGCTAGCGGGGGGTGGAGCTCCTACGAGCAGTACTTC.

This clone came up many times. This chain connects TRBV20-1 to TRBJ2-7; tentative D call: TRBD2 (6 bases). With 0 bases removed from V and 6 bases from J, the gap between germline ends came to 12 bases. The CDR3 contains 13 residues. From germline, CDR1 is DFQATT and CDR2 SNEGSKA (reference sequence). The CDR3 nucleotides are TGCAGTGCTAGAGATTACCGGGGGTTCGAGCAGTACTTC. Protein product: CSARDYRGFEQYF.

This clone was detected many times. This rearrangement joins TRBV11-2 to TRBJ2-7; a possible D gene is TRBD2 (5 bases). The V gene lost 1 base and the J gene lost 4 bases, with 5 bases spanning the gap. Germline-derived CDR1 and CDR2 are SGHAT and FQNNGV. CDR3 size: 12 residues. The CDR3 DNA is TGTGCCAGCAGCTTAGCGGGGTACGAGCAGTACTTC. It specifies CASSLAGYEQYF.

This clone was recorded many times. The chain links TRBV10-3 to TRBJ1-4; D gene ambiguous. CDR1 and CDR2 from the germline V gene are ENHRY and SYGVKD. Trimming shortened V by 2 bases and J by 10 bases, and 8 bases separated the two germline ends. There are 12 residues in the CDR3. The CDR3 coding sequence is TGTGCCATCAGTGAGGTTGCGGGAAAACTGTTTTTT. It yields the protein CAISEVAGKLFF.

The V and J genes are TRBV20-1 and TRBJ1-2, with a tentative D call TRBD1 (6 bases). The CDR3 contains 17 residues. V shed 1 base and J shed 2 bases, with 20 bases lying between them. Germline assignment: CDR1 DFQATT and CDR2 SNEGSKA (reference sequence). CDR3 loop: CSARVSRTELWNYGYTF. Here the CDR3 DNA reads TGCAGTGCTAGAGTATCCCGGACAGAGTTGTGGAACTATGGCTACACCTTC.